This TCR beta chain was retrieved from a study of blood T cell repertoires in COVID-19. Study overall: Specimens from acute and convalescent COVID-19 originated in the United States, Italy and Spain. Nucleic acid was either cDNA or gDNA, and it came from T cells, B-cell-depleted T cells, or PBMCs.

Original processing notes: Estimation of nucleated cell counts relied on the amplification of reference gene primers. Only in-frame clones appear in the TCRdb table, and some are missing; sequencing was by immunoSEQ multiplex PCR. V, J and clone size were drawn from that table, and D and trimming were deduced from the DNA. The sample carries a few hundred thousand clones, 65% to 90% recorded once. This CDR3 is built from 14 residues. The germline V gene encodes CDR1 ENHRY and CDR2 SYGVKD. This clone was counted at least ten times. The junction differs from germline at one of its ends, possibly a read error. Seattle patients were enrolled during active infection and followed longitudinally.

This sequence joins TRBV10-3 and TRBJ2-7, with 10 bases that match TRBD1. This TCR came from a woman between 65 and 79 years old with COVID-19, enrolled during active disease. The sample consisted of peripheral blood. CDR3: CATSPGQGPIEQYF. The CDR3 bases are TGTGCCACCAGTCCGGGACAGGGGCCCATCGAGCAGTACTTC.